These 4 T cell receptor beta chains were all obtained from the same sample, sequenced in a study of blood T cell repertoires in COVID-19. The repertoire was sequenced with immunoSEQ multiplex PCR; TCRdb's copy has only in-frame clones and lacks some. The sample holds 150,000 to 200,000 clones, around 80% seen once. Sequenced sample: peripheral blood. Receptors were obtained from a man between 65 and 79 years old with active or convalescent COVID-19.

The chain is built from TRBV12-2 and TRBJ2-3; the table assigns TRBD1, which was not confirmed against the DNA. TRBV12-2 is shown as a pseudogene. This CDR3 is built from 20 residues. The chain's CDR3 is CASRSPHRDRGRSWADTQYF. In DNA, the CDR3 is TGTGCAAGTCGCTCCCCGCACCGGGACAGGGGAAGGTCCTGGGCAGATACGCAGTATTTT.

The V call is TRBV7-2, the J call TRBJ2-5, with D possibly being TRBD2 (6 bases). Germline CDR1 and CDR2: SGHTA and FQGNSA. The V gene lost 7 bases and the J gene lost 5 bases, with 14 bases spanning the gap. The CDR3 runs 13 residues. The CDR3 DNA reads TGTGCCAGCACCCCATCGGGAGCCGAGACCCAGTACTTC. Translating gives CASTPSGAETQYF. Complete variable domain (other parts from reference TRBV7-2 and TRBJ2-5): GAGVSQSPSNKVTEKGKDVELRCDPISGHTALYWYRQSLGQGLEFLIYFQGNSAPDKSGLPSDRFSAERTGGSVSTLTIQRTQQEDSAVYLCASTPSGAETQYFGPGTRLLVL.

This rearrangement joins TRBV10-3 to TRBJ2-4; possibly TRBD2 for D (7 bases). This CDR3 spans 14 amino acids. CDR1 and CDR2 (germline): ENHRY, SYGVKD. The germline V and J ends were trimmed by 3 bases and 7 bases, with 13 bases remaining between them. As DNA, the CDR3 is TGTGCCATCAGTGACGGGGGGCGGAAGAACATTCAGTACTTC. Protein sequence: CAISDGGRKNIQYF.

The V gene is TRBV15, the J gene TRBJ2-1; D is possibly TRBD1 (5 bases). The germline gives CDR1 LNHNV, CDR2 YYDKDF (reference sequence). The CDR3 spans 14 residues. V was shortened by 0 bases and J by 2 bases, with 5 bases between the two germline ends. In nucleotides, the CDR3 is TGTGCCACCAGCAGAGACAGGGCCTACAATGAGCAGTTCTTC. Translated, it gives CATSRDRAYNEQFF. The variable domain in full, with the rest retrieved from reference TRBV15 and TRBJ2-1, is DAMVIQNPRYQVTQFGKPVTLSCSQTLNHNVMYWYQQKSSQAPKLLFHYYDKDFNNEADTPDNFQSRRPNTSFCFLDIRSPGLGDTAMYLCATSRDRAYNEQFFGPGTRLTVL.